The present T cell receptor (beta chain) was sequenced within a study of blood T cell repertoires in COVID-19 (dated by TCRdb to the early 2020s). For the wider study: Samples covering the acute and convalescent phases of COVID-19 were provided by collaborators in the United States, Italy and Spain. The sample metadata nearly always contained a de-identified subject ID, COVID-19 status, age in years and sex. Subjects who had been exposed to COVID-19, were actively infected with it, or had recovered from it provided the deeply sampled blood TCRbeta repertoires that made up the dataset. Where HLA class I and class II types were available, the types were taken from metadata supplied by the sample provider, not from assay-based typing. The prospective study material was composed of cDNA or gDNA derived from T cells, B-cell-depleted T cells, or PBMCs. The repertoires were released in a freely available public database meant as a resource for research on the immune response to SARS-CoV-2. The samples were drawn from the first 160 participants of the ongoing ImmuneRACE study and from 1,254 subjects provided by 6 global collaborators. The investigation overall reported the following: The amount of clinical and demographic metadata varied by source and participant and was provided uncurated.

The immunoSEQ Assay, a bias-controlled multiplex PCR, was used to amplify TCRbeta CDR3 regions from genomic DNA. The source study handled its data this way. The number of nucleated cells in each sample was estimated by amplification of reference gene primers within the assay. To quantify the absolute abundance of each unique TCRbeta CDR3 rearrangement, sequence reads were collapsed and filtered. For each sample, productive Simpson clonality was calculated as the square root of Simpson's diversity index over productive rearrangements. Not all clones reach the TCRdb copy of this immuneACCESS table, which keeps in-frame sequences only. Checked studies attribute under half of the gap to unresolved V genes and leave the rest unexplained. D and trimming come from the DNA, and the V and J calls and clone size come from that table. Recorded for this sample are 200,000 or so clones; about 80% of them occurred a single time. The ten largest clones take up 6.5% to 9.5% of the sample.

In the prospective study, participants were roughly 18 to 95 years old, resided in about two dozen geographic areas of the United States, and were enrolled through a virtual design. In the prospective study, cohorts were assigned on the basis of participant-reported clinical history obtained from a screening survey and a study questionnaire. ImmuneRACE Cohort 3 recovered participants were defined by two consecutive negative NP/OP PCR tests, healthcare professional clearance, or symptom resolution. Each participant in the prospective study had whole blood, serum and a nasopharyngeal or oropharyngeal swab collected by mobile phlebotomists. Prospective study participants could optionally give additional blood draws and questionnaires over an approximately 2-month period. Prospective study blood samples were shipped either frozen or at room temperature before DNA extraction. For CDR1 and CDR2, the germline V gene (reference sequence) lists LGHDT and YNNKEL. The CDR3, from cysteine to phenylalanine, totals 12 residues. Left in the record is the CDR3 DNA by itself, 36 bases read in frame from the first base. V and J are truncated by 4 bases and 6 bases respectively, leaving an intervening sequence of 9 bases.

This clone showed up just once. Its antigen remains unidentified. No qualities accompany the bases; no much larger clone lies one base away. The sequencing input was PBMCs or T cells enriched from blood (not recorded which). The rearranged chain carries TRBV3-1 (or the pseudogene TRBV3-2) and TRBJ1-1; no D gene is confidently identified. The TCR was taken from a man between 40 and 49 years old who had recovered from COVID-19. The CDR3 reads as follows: CASSPPGSEAFF. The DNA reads TGTGCCAGCAGCCCCCCGGGGTCTGAAGCTTTCTTT.